This TCR beta chain was sequenced for a study of T cell responses to AZD1222 COVID-19 vaccine. Study findings and constraints: Two doses of AZD1222 preceded a rise in Spike-specific TCR breadth and depth.

With respect to this clone: Its antigen remains unidentified.

The ends were cut back, 4 bases at V and 2 bases at J, with 17 bases in the middle. The CDR3 consists of 16 residues. Germline lookup yields CDR1 MNHNY and CDR2 SVGAGI (reference sequence). The method was immunoSEQ multiplex PCR; TCRdb's version includes in-frame clones alone and lacks a portion of them. The table has tens of thousands of clones, approximately 85% seen once. The chain links TRBV6-6 to TRBJ1-2; weak D call: TRBD1 (5 bases). This clonotype was sampled from an adult who received the AZD1222 COVID-19 vaccine. The sample consisted of peripheral blood, taken 28 days after the second AZD1222 dose. The CDR3 DNA sequence: TGTGCCAGCAGTTCCCGGACGGAGGGGATCAACTATGGCTACACCTTC. Its protein is CASSSRTEGINYGYTF.